The present TCR beta chain was sequenced within a study of cytomegalovirus exposure and HLA in healthy donors. This clone was picked up one time. Use of 60 Vbeta and 13 Jbeta primers characterized the PCR. This table comes from immunoSEQ multiplex PCR, and its TCRdb copy is limited to in-frame clones, with some not included. The table records about 120,000 clones, about three quarters of them present only once. The V segment lost 4 bases and the J segment 0 bases; nucleotides outside the gene matches: 11. In germline, CDR1 is SGHRS, CDR2 YFSETQ. This CDR3 is 17 amino acids long. The chain is built from TRBV5-1 and TRBJ1-2; 8 bases fit TRBD1. Sequencing input: PBMCs. This receptor was identified in a woman aged 40-49 years in good health and CMV-seropositive. This CDR3 is CASSNPGQAYPNYGYTF. The CDR3 DNA sequence: TGCGCCAGCAGCAACCCGGGACAGGCGTACCCTAACTATGGCTACACCTTC.